This TCR beta chain was identified in a study of T cells in localized non-small cell lung cancer. Study-level findings and limits: The study linked higher blood T cell density to longer overall survival. Out of the top 100 tumor clones, a median around 60 were seen in adjacent lung. A single tumor region was sequenced, leaving heterogeneity possible. Measurement of T cell clonality placed uninvolved adjacent lung highest, above the level in tumor.

Assay used: immunoSEQ multiplex PCR; TCRdb lists only in-frame clones, some missing. In the table there are about 1,500 clones, 25% to 30% of which are singletons. With V trimmed by 5 bases and J by 3 bases, 7 bases remained unmatched. The CDR3 runs to 15 residues. Germline CDR1 reads LNHDA; CDR2 reads SQIVND (reference sequence). A single count supports this clone. Antigen specificity is unknown. The receptor's source is a man aged 35-69 years with stage III lung adenocarcinoma. Specimen: normal lung tissue next to the tumor, collected before any cancer treatment. This chain links TRBV19 with TRBJ2-7; 10 nucleotides match TRBD1. The CDR3 coding sequence is TGTGCCAGTAGTCTTGCCTGGGACAGGGGCTACGAGCAGTACTTC. Translated: CASSLAWDRGYEQYF.